These T cell receptor beta chains were read from a single sample in a study of blood T cell repertoires in COVID-19. Some clones are missing from TCRdb's copy, which holds only in-frame ones; the method was immunoSEQ multiplex PCR. The sample yields about 96,000 clones, about four fifths seen once. The sample comprised peripheral blood. The receptors stem from an older woman with acute or convalescent COVID-19. The CDR3 runs from the conserved cysteine through the conserved F or W. Each record gives: D gene, V gene, J gene, CDR3 protein. A D gene is named only where the DNA matches it firmly.

TRBD1	TRBV7-3	TRBJ1-2	CASSLEGADYGYTF
NA	TRBV27	TRBJ2-7	CATRTSFYEQYF
TRBD2	TRBV11-2	TRBJ2-3	CASSLRIAGGSTDTQYF
NA	TRBV7-6	TRBJ1-4	CASSLSRNEKLFF
NA	TRBV9	TRBJ2-7	CASSRTSATEQYF
NA	TRBV30	TRBJ2-3	CAWSDRSDTQYF
TRBD1	TRBV7-2	TRBJ1-1	CASSPGQVTEAFF
NA	TRBV29-1	TRBJ1-1	CSVEVRVGTEAFF
TRBD2	TRBV2	TRBJ2-5	CASSGPSGTQETQYF
NA	TRBV7-2	TRBJ1-2	CASSFRRAGADYGYTF
NA	TRBV19	TRBJ1-1	CASLTQANTEAFF
TRBD2	TRBV3-1/TRBV3-2	TRBJ2-5	CASSPGNLAGSQETQYF
NA	TRBV13	TRBJ2-2	CASSLGDRLLGELFF
TRBD1	TRBV30	TRBJ1-6	CAWSGRGTGNSPLHF
NA	TRBV30	TRBJ1-6	CAWSRVIDSPLHF
NA	TRBV5-6	TRBJ1-5	CASSLGSGGNQPQHF
TRBD1	TRBV6-5	TRBJ2-4	CASGSDRGDIQYF
NA	TRBV5-5	TRBJ2-7	CASSFAVSRTYEQYF
TRBD2	TRBV5-4	TRBJ2-3	CASSLGGTTRLQRTDTQYF
TRBD1	TRBV7-3	TRBJ2-1	CASSLAYSIGQGLNEQFF
TRBD2	TRBV7-6	TRBJ2-3	CASSLVGGGTDTQYF
NA	TRBV4-2	TRBJ2-2	CASSLEAGTNTGELFF
NA	TRBV2	TRBJ2-7	CASTKGTLSTYEQYF
NA	TRBV30	TRBJ1-2	CAWTPNYRNYGYTF
TRBD2	TRBV6-1	TRBJ2-1	CASSEWLAGGNNEQFF
NA	TRBV19	TRBJ1-6	CASQTVDNSPLHF
TRBD2	TRBV13	TRBJ2-7	CASRPSGVYEQYF
TRBD1	TRBV4-2	TRBJ1-2	CASSQDPRQGGYGYTF
TRBD2	TRBV6-6	TRBJ2-3	CASRTSGGRTDTQYF
NA	TRBV27	TRBJ1-4	CASSNRQLPNEKLFF
TRBD1	TRBV5-4	TRBJ1-1	CASSGGQGIYIHTEAFF
NA	TRBV3-1/TRBV3-2	TRBJ1-6	CASSQDGGSYNSPLHF
NA	TRBV25-1	TRBJ2-2	CASSWDLNTGELFF
NA	TRBV2	TRBJ1-1	CASSAEGHKNTEAFF